This passage covers 4 T cell receptor beta chains from one sample sequenced in a study of beta chain features in type 1 diabetes. Study results and caveats: Shortening that was moderate but significant affected the TCRB CDR3s of Type 1 diabetes patients in all four CD4+ subsets.

The isolated RNA, all of it, was reverse transcribed, so expressed TCRB transcripts were what got sequenced. Repertoires were generated with immunoSEQ multiplex PCR, while TCRdb's copy carries only in-frame clones and drops some. Of some 370,000 clones detected, over 8.5% appear once; the ten largest clones hold 0.45% to 0.65%. These receptors have no known antigen. The specimen was central memory CD4+ T cells from blood. These receptors came from a man under 40 with type 1 diabetes.

There are many counts of this clone. The chain couples TRBV19 to TRBJ1-1; 9 positions match TRBD1. J was trimmed by 1 base and V by 6 bases; bases with no gene match: 0. The CDR3 is 13 amino acids. Germline CDR1 and CDR2: LNHDA and SQIVND (reference sequence). CDR3 sequence (DNA): TGTGCCAGTAGGGGACAGGGGAACACTGAAGCTTTCTTT. As protein: CASRGQGNTEAFF.

This chain connects TRBV2 to TRBJ2-2; D not resolved. The CDR3 has 14 residues. Trimming shortened V by 8 bases and J by 0 bases, and 10 bases separated the two germline ends. Germline lookup yields CDR1 SNHLY and CDR2 FYNNEI. The CDR3 loop is CASCGNSNTGELFF. The CDR3, as DNA: TGTGCCAGCTGTGGGAATTCGAACACCGGGGAGCTGTTTTTT.

The genes are TRBV28 and TRBJ2-5; 8 bases match TRBD2. V dropped 5 bases and J dropped 7; count of bases not matched to a gene: 6. CDR1 is MDHEN and CDR2 is SYDVKM in the germline V gene. The CDR3 is 13 amino acids. The CDR3 sequence is CASSLERGGTQYF. CDR3 coding DNA: TGTGCCAGCAGTCTCGAACGGGGGGGGACCCAGTACTTC.

This clone appeared a few times. CDR3 amino acids: CASSVGTAQETQYF. The CDR3 region has the DNA TGTGCCAGCAGCGTAGGAACAGCCCAAGAGACCCAGTACTTC. The chain recombines TRBV9 with TRBJ2-5; the D is unclear. The V end lost 0 bases, the J end lost 1 base, and 7 bases lay between the germline ends. CDR1 SGDLS and CDR2 YYNGEE come from the germline V gene. CDR3 length equals 14 residues.